This T cell receptor (beta chain) was captured by sequencing in a study of T-cell memory formation after mild COVID-19. Whole-study context: TCR clusters were mostly donor specific. Study-wide results and caveats: The study found balanced CD4/CD8 in clones contracting day 15 to 85 and a CD4+ lean in later expanders. CD4+ contracting clones were found mainly in CM and EM, and CD8+ ones in EMRA.

TCRdb re-analysed the 5' RACE reads in MiXCR, keeping a single row per CDR3 protein. The data contain a few hundred thousand distinct CDR3 sequences, around a fifth of them singletons. The CDR3 has 16 amino acids. Germline-derived CDR1 and CDR2 are SGDLS and YYNGEE. The J segment lost 5 bases and the V segment lost 6 bases, leaving 12 bases of the junction unmatched. There are a few counts of this clonotype. Its antigen remains unidentified. This chain connects TRBV9 to TRBJ2-1; TRBD2 matches at 9 bases. The sequencing sample was made of PBMCs or a T cell subset sorted from them (not recorded which). The clonotype originates from a man aged 18 to 30 who had mild COVID-19 (a few samples of this study predate the infection). Cell type and time point are not known. CDR3 sequence: CASTPGSGGPNNEQFF. CDR3 bases: TGTGCCAGCACCCCGGGTAGCGGGGGCCCGAACAATGAGCAGTTCTTC.